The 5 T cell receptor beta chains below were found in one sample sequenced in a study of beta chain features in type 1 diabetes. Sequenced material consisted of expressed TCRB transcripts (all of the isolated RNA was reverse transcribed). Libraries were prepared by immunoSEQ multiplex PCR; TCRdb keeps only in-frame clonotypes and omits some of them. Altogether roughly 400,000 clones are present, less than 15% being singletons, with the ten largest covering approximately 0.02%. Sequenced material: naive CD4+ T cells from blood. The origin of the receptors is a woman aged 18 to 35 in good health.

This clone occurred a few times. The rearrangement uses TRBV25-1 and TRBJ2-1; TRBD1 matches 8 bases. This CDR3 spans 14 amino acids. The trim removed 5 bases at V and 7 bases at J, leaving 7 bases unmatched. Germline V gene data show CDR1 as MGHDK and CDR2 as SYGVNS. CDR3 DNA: TGTGCCAGCAGTCCCGGACAGGGAAAAAATGAGCAGTTCTTC. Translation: CASSPGQGKNEQFF. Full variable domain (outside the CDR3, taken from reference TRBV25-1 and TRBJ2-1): EADIYQTPRYLVIGTGKKITLECSQTMGHDKMYWYQQDPGMELHLIHYSYGVNSTEKGDLSSESTVSRIRTEHFPLTLESARPSHTSQYLCASSPGQGKNEQFFGPGTRLTVL.

The CDR3: CASSGPGEAFF. The CDR3 DNA is TGTGCCAGCAGTGGACCGGGTGAAGCTTTCTTT. The genes are TRBV2 and TRBJ1-1; D call uncertain. Trimming took off 4 bases at V and 7 bases at J, with 7 bases between the two ends. Germline values: CDR1 SNHLY, CDR2 FYNNEI. The CDR3 loop spans 11 amino acids.

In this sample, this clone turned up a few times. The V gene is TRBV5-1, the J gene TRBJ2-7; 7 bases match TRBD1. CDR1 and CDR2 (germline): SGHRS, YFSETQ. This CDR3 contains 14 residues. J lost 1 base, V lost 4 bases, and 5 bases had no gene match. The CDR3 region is CASSPGQESYEQYF. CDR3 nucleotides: TGCGCCAGCAGCCCAGGACAGGAATCCTACGAGCAGTACTTC.

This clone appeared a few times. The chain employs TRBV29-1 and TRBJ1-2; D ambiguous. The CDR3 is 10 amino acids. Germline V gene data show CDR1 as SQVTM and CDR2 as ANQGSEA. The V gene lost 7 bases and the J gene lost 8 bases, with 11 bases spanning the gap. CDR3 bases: TGCAGCGCCGGGGATTTCGGCTACACCTTC. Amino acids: CSAGDFGYTF.

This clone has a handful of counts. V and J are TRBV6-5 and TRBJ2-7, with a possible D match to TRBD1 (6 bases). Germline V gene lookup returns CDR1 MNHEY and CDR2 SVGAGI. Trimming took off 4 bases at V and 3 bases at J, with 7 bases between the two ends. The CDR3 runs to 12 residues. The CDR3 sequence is CASSLQGYEQYF. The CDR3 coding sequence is TGTGCCAGCAGTTTACAGGGCTACGAGCAGTACTTC.